This TCR beta chain was observed in a study of vaccination effects on CD4 cells after COVID-19 (dated 2022 in TCRdb). Turning to the overall study: Across the study, the median time from the second dose to post-vaccine sampling was 72 days (range 14 to 241). Cultures from other donors in the study were sequenced with the Oncomine TCR Beta short-read assay on an Illumina iSeq 100. Altogether, some 11 COVID-19 convalescent patients and a few SARS-CoV-2-naive healthy vaccine recipients made up the full study. In both COVID-19 convalescent patients and infection-naive vaccine recipients, the study compared SARS-CoV-2 spike-specific CD4+ TCR repertoires from before mRNA vaccination with those from after it.

V is trimmed back by 1 base and J by 5 bases, and the junction contains 3 bases that no gene match accounts for. The CDR3 covers 14 residues, taking in both the cysteine and the phenylalanine. Of the read, only the CDR3 DNA is kept; its 42 bases are in frame from base 1. Per the germline V gene, SGHDN is the CDR1 and FVKESK is the CDR2. Broader findings and caveats from the paper: The study was limited by a small number of convalescent patients, and early post-infection timepoints were lacking. Marked clonal contraction was observed in both infection-induced and vaccine-induced clones at late post-vaccination timepoints, consistent with waning T cell responses. In healthy vaccine recipients, vaccine-induced clones were almost all SARS-CoV-2 mono-reactive, with only 1 of 255 cross-reactive with common cold coronaviruses.

With regard to this clone: Its recognized antigen is unknown. It has no much larger one-base neighbor in the sample; base qualities were not kept.

Libraries came from the immunoSEQ multiplex PCR assay. DNA from the cultured, isolated CD4+ T cells was subjected to TCR beta CDR3 sequencing. As for the authors' bioinformatics: The analysis removed non-productive TCR sequences, trimmed reads to the CDR3 region, and retained only CDR3s that were 7 or more amino acids long. Antigen-specific clonotypes were identified using the MANAFEST web app by comparison of expansion in peptide wells against reference cultures. To be called positive, a clone needed expansion at FDR<0.05 compared with the reference and with all other wells, an odds ratio greater than 5, and a frequency greater than 0.1% in two replicate wells. Cross-reactive clonotypes were defined as significantly expanded in SARS-CoV-2 spike wells and in at least one common cold coronavirus spike condition. CDR3 similarity was assessed by Levenshtein distance using the stringdist R package, and unrooted trees were constructed with ape in R 3.6.1. The clones in this table, taken by TCRdb from immuneACCESS, are in-frame only. Not every clone is retained; where verified, under half of the shortfall comes from an unresolved V gene, and the cause of the rest is unknown. The V and J calls and clone size come from that table; D and trimming were worked out from the DNA. For this sample the table gives about 38,000 clones, of which 70% to 85% were detected only once. The ten largest account for less than 2% of the sample.

To identify antigen-specific CD4+ T cell clonotypes by their expansion, the ViraFEST assay first stimulated PBMC with viral peptide pools and then applied TCR sequencing. After roughly 11 days of culture, CD4+ T cells were isolated with the EasySep CD4+ T cell isolation kit. Each participant received two doses of an mRNA SARS-CoV-2 vaccine, either BNT162b2 or mRNA-1273. Negative nucleocapsid antibody results before and after vaccination confirmed that the healthy vaccine recipients had no prior SARS-CoV-2 infection. Each well held roughly 2 million PBMC cultured in IMDM containing approximately 5% human AB serum, roughly 9.6 IU/ml IL-2 and gentamicin, along with 10 ug/ml peptides. Half of the culture medium was replaced with fresh IL-2-containing medium on days 3 and 7. Unless noted otherwise, every peptide stimulation condition was grown in triplicate wells. PBMC were separated from whole blood using Ficoll-Paque Plus gradient centrifugation and were then either cryopreserved at -140C or used fresh. The spike proteins of SARS-CoV-2 and of the common cold coronaviruses HCoV-NL63, HCoV-OC43 and HCoV-229E were spanned by overlapping peptide pools. The QIAamp micro DNA kit was used to extract genomic DNA from the cultured CD4+ T cells.

The input for sequencing was CD4+ T cells from PBMCs cultured with HCoV-NL63 spike peptides, taken after COVID-19 vaccination. The cell subset or site label on this specimen signifies: HCoV-NL63 spike overlapping peptide pool stimulation. The chain joins TRBV14 to TRBJ2-5, with TRBD2 matching 8 junction bases. This clonotype was sampled from a human donor who received a COVID-19 vaccine. Some clones in this sample may be carry-over from other donors' samples. The nucleotide sequence is TGTGCCAGCAGCCAAGTAGTAGCGGGGGAGACCCAGTACTTC. Translation gives CASSQVVAGETQYF.